The 7 T cell receptor beta chains below all came from one sample that was sequenced in a study of blood T cell repertoires in COVID-19. The data were produced by immunoSEQ multiplex PCR, yet TCRdb's version contains in-frame clones alone and is incomplete. This sample carries 310,000 or so clones, around 87% of them seen once, and the ten largest clones take 1% to 1.5%. Sequenced input: peripheral blood. The receptors shown here come from a man between 70 and 80 years old with acute or convalescent COVID-19.

The gene calls are TRBV5-4 and TRBJ2-5; 12 bases fit TRBD1. Losses at the gene ends were 5 bases for V and 3 bases for J; bases not matched to a gene: 5. The CDR3 consists of 15 residues. Germline CDR1 reads SGHNT; CDR2 reads YYREEE (reference sequence). In DNA, the CDR3 is TGTGCCAGCAGGGGACAGGGGGCCTCAAAAGAGACCCAGTACTTC. Its protein is CASRGQGASKETQYF.

The genes are TRBV6-6 and TRBJ2-5, with 7 bases matching TRBD1. This CDR3 has 12 amino acids. Germline lookup yields CDR1 MNHNY and CDR2 SVGAGI (reference sequence). V lost 6 bases to trimming and J lost 5 bases; unmatched junction nucleotides: 3. CDR3 amino acids: CASSDREETQYF. The CDR3 coding sequence is TGTGCCAGCAGCGACAGGGAGGAGACCCAGTACTTC.

The V and J genes are TRBV6-5 and TRBJ1-4; the D is unclear. Germline V gene lookup returns CDR1 MNHEY and CDR2 SVGAGI. This CDR3 comprises 15 residues. Trimming shortened V by 0 bases and J by 4 bases, and 9 bases separated the two germline ends. CDR3 nucleotides: TGTGCCAGCAGTTACTCGGGAGGTTATAATGAAAAACTGTTTTTT. It is translated as CASSYSGGYNEKLFF.

This clone was found a few times. This rearrangement joins TRBV5-6 to TRBJ1-2; 8 bases agree with TRBD1. The CDR3 is 14 residues long. Germline assignment: CDR1 SGHDT and CDR2 YYEEEE. V gave up 2 bases and J gave up 4 bases; unmatched junction bases: 4. CDR3 loop: CASSFRTGPYGYTF. The CDR3 DNA sequence: TGTGCCAGCAGCTTTCGGACAGGGCCCTATGGCTACACCTTC.

The genes are TRBV7-9 and TRBJ2-5; 8 bases agree with TRBD2. In germline, CDR1 is SEHNR, CDR2 FQNEAQ (reference sequence). Trimming removed 6 bases from V and 4 bases from J; junction bases left unmatched: 10. This CDR3 has 15 amino acids. CDR3 region: CASSSRGGRRETQYF. CDR3 sequence (DNA): TGTGCCAGCAGTTCTCGGGGGGGCCGTCGAGAGACCCAGTACTTC.

This chain connects TRBV6-2 or TRBV6-3 to TRBJ1-1; no clear D gene. The CDR3 is made up of 15 amino acids. Per the germline V gene, CDR1 is MNHEY and CDR2 is SVGEGT. Trimming took off 2 bases at V and 0 bases at J, with 10 bases between the two ends. CDR3 nucleotide sequence: TGTGCCAGCAGTTACGAGGTACGGCTGAACACTGAAGCTTTCTTT. This encodes CASSYEVRLNTEAFF.

The chain uses TRBV3-1 (or the pseudogene TRBV3-2) and TRBJ2-3, with D perhaps matching TRBD2 (6 bases). Trimming cost V 0 bases and J 4 bases, with 14 bases left between them. In germline, CDR1 is LGHDT, CDR2 YNNKEL (reference sequence). The CDR3 has 16 residues. Here the CDR3 DNA reads TGTGCCAGCAGCCAAGATCTTAGGGGCGGGGCAGATACGCAGTATTTT. Translating it yields CASSQDLRGGADTQYF.